Listed below are T cell receptor beta chains from one sample, sequenced in a study of early T cells in non-severe SARS-CoV-2 infection. One entry per CDR3 protein results from TCRdb running MiXCR on the 5' RACE reads. The sample has about 52,000 distinct CDR3 sequences; roughly 6.5% are singletons. What was sequenced was whole blood. Source of these receptors: an adult who was a healthcare worker with PCR-confirmed SARS-CoV-2 infection or an uninfected control (not recorded which). Each CDR3 is given with its conserved first and last residue. A D gene is named only where the DNA matches it firmly. Not every row has a clone size; where given, it reads once, few, many or a size class.

d_call j_call cdr3_length clone_size v_call cdr3_aa cdr3_nt
NA TRBJ1-2 13 NA TRBV2 CASSVGLNYGYTF TGTGCCAGCAGTGTGGGACTGAACTATGGCTACACCTTC
NA TRBJ2-2 22 NA TRBV5-1 CASFAKKPDGVLQGMGTGELFF TGCGCCAGCTTTGCCAAGAAACCCGATGGGGTATTACAGGGCATGGGCACCGGGGAGCTGTTTTTT
TRBD1 TRBJ1-1 15 many TRBV18 CASSSRTGRDTEAFF TGTGCCAGCTCATCCCGGACAGGTCGGGACACTGAAGCTTTCTTT
NA TRBJ2-5 13 NA TRBV5-4 CASRLKGEETQYF TGTGCCAGCAGGTTGAAAGGGGAAGAGACCCAGTACTTC
NA TRBJ2-3 15 NA TRBV11-2 CASSLGFPSTDTQYF TGTGCCAGCAGCTTGGGCTTTCCTAGCACAGATACGCAGTATTTT
NA TRBJ1-2 13 few TRBV11-2 CASSLPSNYGYTF TGTGCCAGCAGCTTACCCTCGAACTATGGCTACACCTTC
NA TRBJ2-2 15 NA TRBV27 CASESLQANTGELFF TGTGCCAGCGAATCGCTCCAGGCGAACACCGGGGAGCTGTTTTTT
TRBD1 TRBJ1-6 14 many TRBV18 CASSWTGDNSPLHF TGTGCCAGCTCGTGGACAGGAGATAATTCACCCCTCCACTTT
NA TRBJ1-1 14 many TRBV7-9 CASSLDFGLTEAFF TGTGCCAGCAGCCTGGACTTCGGACTCACTGAAGCTTTCTTT
NA TRBJ2-6 14 many TRBV20-1 CSARDDSGANVLTF TGCAGTGCTAGAGATGACTCTGGGGCCAACGTCCTGACTTTC
NA TRBJ1-2 12 many TRBV12-3/TRBV12-4 CASNLGPSGYTF TGTGCCAGCAACCTGGGTCCATCGGGCTACACCTTC
NA TRBJ2-1 15 few TRBV18 CASSPLGDVHNEQFF TGTGCCAGCTCACCCTTAGGGGACGTTCACAATGAGCAGTTCTTC
TRBD1 TRBJ2-2 16 many TRBV12-3/TRBV12-4 CASSSRQGQVTGELFF TGTGCCAGCAGTTCCAGACAGGGGCAGGTCACCGGGGAGCTGTTTTTT
TRBD1 TRBJ2-3 14 many TRBV11-3 CASSARTGTDTQYF TGTGCCAGCAGCGCTCGGACAGGAACAGATACGCAGTATTTT
NA TRBJ1-4 14 NA TRBV7-9 CASSQDRYNEKLFF TGTGCCAGCAGCCAGGACCGTTATAATGAAAAACTGTTTTTT
NA TRBJ1-4 15 many TRBV12-3/TRBV12-4 CASRLEGEEGEKLFF TGTGCCAGCAGACTAGAAGGGGAAGAGGGGGAAAAACTGTTTTTT
NA TRBJ2-7 14 few TRBV7-2 CASSLRTDSYEQYF TGTGCCAGCAGCTTACGGACAGACTCCTACGAGCAGTACTTC
NA TRBJ1-6 15 few TRBV7-3 CASSFGGAGNSPLHF TGTGCCAGCAGCTTTGGGGGCGCTGGGAATTCACCCCTCCACTTT
NA TRBJ1-6 12 NA TRBV10-2 CASSEVDSPLHF TGCGCCAGCAGTGAGGTGGATTCACCCCTCCACTTT
NA TRBJ2-1 15 many TRBV29-1 CSVKGGPSSYNEQFF TGCAGCGTTAAGGGGGGTCCGAGCTCCTACAATGAGCAGTTCTTC
NA TRBJ2-5 16 many TRBV20-1 CSATGEEGTTQETQYF TGCAGTGCCACTGGAGAGGAGGGAACAACCCAAGAGACCCAGTACTTC
NA TRBJ2-1 15 few TRBV4-2 CASSQEWGGRGEQFF TGTGCCAGCAGCCAAGAGTGGGGGGGCAGGGGTGAGCAGTTCTTC
TRBD1 TRBJ2-3 15 NA TRBV7-9 CASSKWTGGSDTQYF TGTGCCAGCAGCAAATGGACAGGGGGGTCAGATACGCAGTATTTT
NA TRBJ2-7 13 few TRBV29-1 CSVPRGTGNEQYF TGCAGCGTCCCCCGGGGGACGGGCAACGAGCAGTACTTC
NA TRBJ1-5 16 many TRBV18 CASSHKEKDLSQPQHF TGTGCCAGCTCACATAAAGAGAAGGATCTTAGTCAGCCCCAGCATTTT
NA TRBJ2-5 15 many TRBV18 CASSLDGTAQETQYF TGTGCCAGCTCACTCGACGGGACTGCCCAAGAGACCCAGTACTTC
NA TRBJ2-1 19 many TRBV11-2 CASSLGSGSRDSNYNEQFF TGTGCCAGCAGCTTAGGATCGGGGAGCCGGGACTCTAACTACAATGAGCAGTTCTTC
TRBD1 TRBJ1-6 15 NA TRBV20-1 CSARDDRGRISPLHF TGCAGTGCTAGAGATGACAGGGGTAGGATTTCACCCCTCCACTTT
NA TRBJ2-2 14 many TRBV6-1 CASRGGTNTGELFF TGTGCCAGCAGGGGGGGTACGAACACCGGGGAGCTGTTTTTT
NA TRBJ2-7 16 few TRBV4-3 CASSQDLAGTPYEQYF TGCGCCAGCAGCCAAGATCTGGCAGGGACCCCCTACGAGCAGTACTTC
NA TRBJ1-1 13 NA TRBV9 CASSVDDGTEAFF TGTGCCAGCAGCGTAGATGATGGCACTGAAGCTTTCTTT
NA TRBJ1-2 13 few TRBV29-1 CSVKPTGAYGYTF TGCAGCGTCAAACCTACGGGAGCCTATGGCTACACCTTC
TRBD2 TRBJ2-1 14 many TRBV7-9 CASSLQEGLAEQFF TGTGCCAGCAGCTTGCAGGAGGGACTAGCAGAGCAGTTCTTC
NA TRBJ2-2 14 many TRBV4-3 CASSQDTTNQELFF TGCGCCAGCAGCCAAGACACCACCAACCAGGAGCTGTTTTTT
NA TRBJ2-6 14 many TRBV20-1 CSARSPEAENVLTF TGCAGTGCTAGATCTCCCGAGGCGGAGAACGTCCTGACTTTC
NA TRBJ1-1 12 few TRBV20-1 CSARYESTEAFF TGCAGTGCTAGATATGAGAGCACTGAAGCTTTCTTT
NA TRBJ2-7 14 NA TRBV29-1 CSVEGVWGGREQYF TGCAGCGTTGAAGGCGTTTGGGGGGGCCGCGAGCAGTACTTC
NA TRBJ2-1 14 NA TRBV7-6 CASSLGHANNEQFF TGTGCCAGCAGCTTAGGACACGCGAACAATGAGCAGTTCTTC
NA TRBJ2-3 15 few TRBV7-3 CASSLTGGVTDTQYF TGTGCCAGCAGCTTAACAGGGGGTGTCACAGATACGCAGTATTTT
TRBD1 TRBJ1-4 13 few TRBV20-1 CSAGTGRAEKLFF TGCAGTGCTGGGACAGGGAGGGCGGAAAAACTGTTTTTT
NA TRBJ2-7 13 NA TRBV6-1 CASSETEASGQYF TGTGCCAGCAGCGAGACAGAAGCTTCGGGGCAGTACTTC
NA TRBJ2-1 11 few TRBV12-3/TRBV12-4 CASSLINEQFF TGTGCCAGCAGTTTAATCAATGAGCAGTTCTTC
NA TRBJ1-5 13 many TRBV20-1 CSALQGENQPQHF TGCAGTGCTCTACAGGGAGAAAATCAGCCCCAGCATTTT
TRBD1 TRBJ2-6 21 few TRBV6-1 CASIRGWGQGANLSGANVLTF TGTGCCAGCATTCGAGGATGGGGACAGGGGGCGAATTTGTCTGGGGCCAACGTCCTGACTTTC
NA TRBJ1-5 14 many TRBV6-5 CASSYARGNQPQHF TGTGCCAGCAGTTACGCCAGGGGCAATCAGCCCCAGCATTTT
TRBD2 TRBJ2-1 15 NA TRBV20-1 CSASSLAEYYNEQFF TGCAGTGCTAGTTCCCTAGCGGAATACTACAATGAGCAGTTCTTC
NA TRBJ1-2 13 many TRBV20-1 CSAMEGERYGYTF TGCAGTGCCATGGAAGGGGAACGCTATGGCTACACCTTC
NA TRBJ2-3 14 many TRBV2 CASSAGTSTDTQYF TGTGCCAGCAGCGCCGGGACTAGCACAGATACGCAGTATTTT
TRBD2 TRBJ2-7 13 many TRBV6-5 CASNGRGRGEQYF TGTGCCAGCAACGGGAGGGGAAGGGGCGAGCAGTACTTC
TRBD1 TRBJ1-2 14 many TRBV12-3/TRBV12-4 CASTQGGTGTGYTF TGTGCCAGCACCCAGGGGGGGACAGGGACGGGCTACACCTTC
NA TRBJ2-7 11 medium-sized TRBV3-1 CASSQVSEQYF TGTGCCAGCAGCCAAGTTTCCGAGCAGTACTTC
TRBD1 TRBJ1-1 14 many TRBV11-3 CASSRDRVGTEAFF TGTGCCAGCAGCCGGGACAGGGTGGGCACTGAAGCTTTCTTT
TRBD1 TRBJ2-2 16 many TRBV12-3/TRBV12-4 CASTPTQGAGTGELFF TGTGCCAGCACTCCCACTCAGGGGGCAGGCACCGGGGAGCTGTTTTTT